This TCR beta chain appears in the sequencing data of a study of cytomegalovirus exposure and HLA in healthy donors. This CDR3 region has 18 residues. Germline V lookup: CDR1 SGHNT, CDR2 YYREEE (reference sequence). Primers included in the PCR were 60 Vbeta and 13 Jbeta primers. TCRdb keeps only in-frame clones here, not all; method: immunoSEQ multiplex PCR. The repertoire has about 190,000 clones, 75% to 85% of them found once; the top ten carry roughly 0.65%. The TCR comes from a boy between 5 and 17 years old in good health and CMV-seronegative. V usage is TRBV5-4 and J usage is TRBJ2-5; 8 positions agree with TRBD1. The last part of the DNA fits TRBJ2-7 better; the J call may be wrong. Material: PBMCs. The CDR3 DNA sequence: TGTGCCAGCAGCTTGTACGCCAGGGGGCCATCTGAACTCTACGAGCAGTACTTC. Translation: CASSLYARGPSELYEQYF.